This TCR beta chain was profiled in a study of control samples from healthy donors and cancer patients. Libraries were prepared by immunoSEQ multiplex PCR; TCRdb keeps only in-frame clonotypes and omits some of them. The sample yields roughly 100,000 clones, 90% to 95% seen once. The V gene's germline CDR1 is DFQATT and CDR2 SNEGSKA (reference sequence). Trimming removed 7 bases from V and 3 bases from J, with 10 bases in between. This CDR3 is built from 11 residues. This clonotype originated in a woman under 30 in good health. The specimen was blood. V usage is TRBV20-1 and J usage is TRBJ2-7, with D perhaps matching TRBD2 (6 bases). Here the CDR3 reads CSGASVYEQYF. The CDR3 DNA sequence: TGCAGTGGAGCTAGCGTCTACGAGCAGTACTTC.